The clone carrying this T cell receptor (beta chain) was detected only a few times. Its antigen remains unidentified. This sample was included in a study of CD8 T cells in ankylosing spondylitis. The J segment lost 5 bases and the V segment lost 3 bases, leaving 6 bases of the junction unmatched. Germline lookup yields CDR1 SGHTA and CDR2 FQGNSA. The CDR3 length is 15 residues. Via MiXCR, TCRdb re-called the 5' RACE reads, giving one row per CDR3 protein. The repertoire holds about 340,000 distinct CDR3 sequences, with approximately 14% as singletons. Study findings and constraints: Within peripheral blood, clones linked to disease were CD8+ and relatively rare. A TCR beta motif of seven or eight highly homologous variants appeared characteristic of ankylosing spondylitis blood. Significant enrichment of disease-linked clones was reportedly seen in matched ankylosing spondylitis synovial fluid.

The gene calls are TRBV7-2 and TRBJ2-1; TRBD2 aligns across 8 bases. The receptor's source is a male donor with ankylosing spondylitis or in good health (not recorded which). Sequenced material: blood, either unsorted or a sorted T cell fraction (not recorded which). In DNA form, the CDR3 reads TGTGCCAGCAGCTTTGGACTAGCAAACCACAATGAGCAGTTCTTC. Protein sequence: CASSFGLANHNEQFF.